Following are 31 T cell receptor beta chains from one sample sequenced in a study of T-cell memory formation after mild COVID-19. A single record per CDR3 protein comes from TCRdb applying MiXCR to the 5' RACE reads. The sample includes 350,000 to 450,000 distinct CDR3 sequences, around 27% of them seen just once. Sequencing was performed on PBMCs or a T cell subset sorted from them (not recorded which). The receptors were gathered from an adult woman who had mild COVID-19 (a few samples of this study predate the infection). Cell type and time point are not known.

This clonotype was found many times. This rearrangement joins TRBV7-3 to TRBJ1-1; D not resolved. The V and J ends lost 5 bases and 6 bases respectively, with 16 bases between them. Germline V CDR1 and CDR2: SGHTA, FQGTGA. This CDR3 comprises 14 residues. The CDR3 bases are TGTGCCAGCAGCCCCGGCCCAGGTGGCGCTGAAGCTTTCTTT. Translation gives CASSPGPGGAEAFF.

In nucleotides, the CDR3 is TGCAGTGCTCCTACCCTGCAAGAGACCCAGTACTTC. Translated: CSAPTLQETQYF. V gene TRBV20-1 combines with J gene TRBJ2-5; the D is unclear. The CDR3 consists of 12 residues. V was cut by 5 bases and J by 2 bases, with 9 bases left in between. CDR1 is DFQATT and CDR2 is SNEGSKA in the germline V gene (reference sequence).

This clonotype was detected only a few times. The chain uses TRBV12-3 or TRBV12-4 and TRBJ2-5; TRBD2 matches 13 bases. V trimming: 7 bases; J trimming: 7 bases; junction bases outside the gene matches: 6. This CDR3 comprises 14 residues. CDR3 in DNA: TGTGCCAGCACCCCGAGACTAGCGGGGGGGACCCAGTACTTC. It translates to CASTPRLAGGTQYF.

This clonotype was recorded a few times. The chain carries TRBV18 and TRBJ2-5; D is unresolved. Germline V lookup: CDR1 KGHSH, CDR2 LQKENI. Trimming left V 1 base short and J 2 bases short, with 8 bases between. CDR3 length: 14 residues. CDR3 sequence (DNA): TGTGCCAGCTCACCACTCGGCCAGCAAGAGACCCAGTACTTC. Translation: CASSPLGQQETQYF.

This clonotype appeared a few times. The chain uses TRBV20-1 and TRBJ1-2, with TRBD1 matching over 10 bases. J lost 2 bases, V lost 8 bases, and 2 bases had no gene match. The CDR3 loop spans 12 amino acids. CDR1 and CDR2 from the germline V gene are DFQATT and SNEGSKA (reference sequence). The CDR3 loop is CSTGQGNYGYTF. CDR3 in DNA: TGCAGTACGGGACAGGGGAACTATGGCTACACCTTC.

The V and J genes are TRBV10-3 and TRBJ2-1; TRBD2 aligns across 7 bases. V was clipped by 9 bases and J by 1 base; unmatched bases: 6. The germline V gene encodes CDR1 ENHRY and CDR2 SYGVKD. This CDR3 comprises 14 residues. The CDR3 DNA reads TGTGCCATGGGGGGAGGGACGTCCTACAATGAGCAGTTCTTC. It codes for CAMGGGTSYNEQFF.

This clonotype has at least ten counts. The rearrangement links TRBV20-1 to TRBJ2-1; 7 nucleotides agree with TRBD2. With 7 bases clipped from V and 0 bases from J, the junction kept 6 bases outside the gene matches. CDR1 is DFQATT and CDR2 is SNEGSKA in the germline V gene (reference sequence). The CDR3 has 14 amino acids. CDR3 nucleotides: TGCAGTGTAGAACGCGGGAGCTCCTACAATGAGCAGTTCTTC. Protein: CSVERGSSYNEQFF.

The rearrangement joins TRBV20-1 to TRBJ1-5; D unclear. Germline V gene data show CDR1 as DFQATT and CDR2 as SNEGSKA (reference sequence). V was pared by 5 bases and J by 1 base, with 9 bases between. The CDR3 length is 13 residues. The CDR3 protein is CSAASTSNQPQHF. The CDR3 bases are TGCAGTGCTGCCTCGACAAGCAATCAGCCCCAGCATTTT.

CDR3 amino acids: CASSPPGLISSTGELFF. CDR3 nucleotide sequence: TGTGCCAGCAGCCCTCCGGGGTTAATATCTTCCACCGGGGAGCTGTTTTTT. This rearrangement joins TRBV7-7 to TRBJ2-2; tentatively, D is TRBD2 (5 bases). V was shortened by 5 bases and J by 4 bases, with 20 bases between the two germline ends. CDR1 SSHAT and CDR2 FNYEAQ come from the germline V gene (reference sequence). The CDR3 spans 17 residues.

The chain uses TRBV24-1 and TRBJ2-1; D remains unclear. The CDR3 loop spans 18 amino acids. Looked up from germline, CDR1 is KGHDR and CDR2 is SFDVKD. With 3 bases removed from V and 0 bases from J, the gap between germline ends came to 17 bases. The CDR3 region is CATSDPPRDTYSYNEQFF. The CDR3 DNA follows: TGTGCCACCAGTGATCCTCCGAGAGACACCTACTCCTACAATGAGCAGTTCTTC.

The genes are TRBV10-3 and TRBJ2-3; D is unclear. The CDR3 length is 19 residues. The germline CDR1 and CDR2 sequences are ENHRY and SYGVKD. V was shortened by 2 bases and J by 1 base, with 22 bases between the two germline ends. This chain's CDR3 is CAISEPTSQPESGTDTQYF. DNA for the CDR3: TGTGCCATCAGTGAGCCCACTTCGCAGCCGGAGAGTGGCACAGATACGCAGTATTTT.

This clonotype was detected only a few times. This chain uses TRBV7-9 with TRBJ1-5; possible D gene TRBD1, 5 bases. The V end lost 3 bases, the J end lost 7 bases, and 10 bases lay between the germline ends. Germline V CDR1 and CDR2: SEHNR, FQNEAQ (reference sequence). CDR3 length: 13 residues. The CDR3 loop reads CASSFSDKQPQHF. CDR3 DNA: TGTGCCAGCAGCTTTTCGGACAAACAGCCCCAGCATTTT.

The rearrangement uses TRBV4-3 and TRBJ2-7; the D gene is possibly TRBD2 (6 bases). V was trimmed by 4 bases and J by 2 bases, leaving 12 bases between them. Germline assignment: CDR1 LGHNA and CDR2 YSLEER. This CDR3 has 14 residues. CDR3 sequence (DNA): TGCGCCAGCAGCCCTTATCGCGGGGCCTACGAGCAGTACTTC. This codes for CASSPYRGAYEQYF.

In its sample, this clonotype was seen a few times. V gene TRBV27 combines with J gene TRBJ2-6; D not certain. V lost 6 bases and J 2 bases, leaving 11 bases between the germline ends. Germline V gene data show CDR1 as MNHEY and CDR2 as SMNVEV (reference sequence). The CDR3 sequence is 15 residues long. The CDR3 nucleotides are TGTGCCAGCAGAGAGGTGGGCACTGGGGCCAACGTCCTGACTTTC. It codes for CASREVGTGANVLTF.

V is TRBV28 and J is TRBJ1-1, with D possibly TRBD1 on 6 matching bases. Germline values: CDR1 MDHEN, CDR2 SYDVKM. Trimming took off 6 bases at V and 0 bases at J, with 14 bases between the two ends. The CDR3 is 15 residues long. Here the CDR3 DNA reads TGTGCCAGCAGCAAATGGACAGCGGTGAACACTGAAGCTTTCTTT. It yields the protein CASSKWTAVNTEAFF.

J is TRBJ2-7 and V is TRBV29-1, with 7 nucleotides matching TRBD1. The V gene end was trimmed by 7 bases and the J gene end by 4 bases; junction bases not matched to a gene: 13. The CDR3 is 14 residues long. The germline CDR1 and CDR2 sequences are SQVTM and ANQGSEA. The CDR3 DNA is TGCAGCGCCACCCCTAGGGACAGCCAATACGAGCAGTACTTC. This sequence encodes CSATPRDSQYEQYF.

Only a few counts were recorded for this clonotype. The junction differs from germline at one of its ends, possibly a read error. V and J are TRBV19 and TRBJ2-1, with 12 positions matching TRBD2. The CDR3 extends over 12 amino acids. Per germline, CDR1 LNHDA and CDR2 SQIVND (reference sequence). The CDR3 here is CASRLAGGPYVF. DNA of the CDR3: TGTGCCAGTAGGCTAGCGGGAGGGCCATACGTCTTC.

V gene TRBV5-1 combines with J gene TRBJ2-3; 10 bases line up with TRBD2. The CDR3 sequence is 17 residues long. Trimming took 3 bases from V and 2 from J; bases not matched to a gene: 9. Per germline, CDR1 SGHRS and CDR2 YFSETQ. The CDR3 sequence: CASSSPLAGDPTDTQYF. In DNA, the CDR3 is TGCGCCAGCAGCTCCCCGCTAGCGGGAGACCCCACAGATACGCAGTATTTT.

This clonotype was counted once. The chain recombines TRBV12-3 or TRBV12-4 with TRBJ2-1, with a weak D call TRBD2 (5 bases). V was pared by 6 bases and J by 1 base, with 10 bases between. This CDR3 region has 14 residues. CDR3 loop: CASRPSGSYNEQFF. As DNA, the CDR3 is TGTGCCAGCAGACCCAGCGGTTCCTACAATGAGCAGTTCTTC.

This clonotype was observed a few times. V gene TRBV5-1 combines with J gene TRBJ2-5, with 13 bases that match TRBD2. Germline loops: CDR1 SGHRS, CDR2 YFSETQ. The CDR3 contains 17 residues. Trimming removed 5 bases from V and 4 bases from J; junction bases left unmatched: 11. The CDR3, as DNA: TGCGCCAGCAGATCCGGACTAGCGGGAGCTGGAGGAGAGACCCAGTACTTC. It encodes CASRSGLAGAGGETQYF.

This rearrangement joins TRBV5-1 to TRBJ2-4; the D gene could be TRBD1 or TRBD2 (5 bases each). V was cut by 5 bases and J by 0 bases, with 12 bases left in between. Per germline, CDR1 SGHRS and CDR2 YFSETQ. The CDR3 loop spans 15 amino acids. CDR3 loop: CASRPPGAAKNIQYF. The DNA of the CDR3 is TGCGCCAGCAGACCCCCCGGGGCAGCCAAAAACATTCAGTACTTC.

J is TRBJ2-7 and V is TRBV7-6; D remains ambiguous. With 2 bases removed from V and 4 bases from J, the gap between germline ends came to 9 bases. This CDR3 has 13 amino acids. CDR1 is SGHVS and CDR2 is FNYEAQ in the germline V gene. CDR3 protein: CASSLQSFYEQYF. The CDR3 DNA sequence: TGTGCCAGCAGCTTACAATCCTTTTACGAGCAGTACTTC.

This rearrangement joins TRBV6-2 or TRBV6-3 to TRBJ2-1; 7 bases map to TRBD2. The CDR3 runs to 14 residues. V lost 10 bases to trimming and J lost 3 bases; unmatched junction nucleotides: 9. Germline V gene lookup returns CDR1 MNHEY and CDR2 SVGEGT. In DNA form, the CDR3 reads TGTGCCACCCTGCTAGCGGACCTCTACAATGAGCAGTTCTTC. Translating gives CATLLADLYNEQFF.

The J gene is TRBJ1-2, the V gene TRBV7-9; TRBD1 matches at 11 bases. The CDR3 has 15 amino acids. The germline V gene encodes CDR1 SEHNR and CDR2 FQNEAQ (reference sequence). J gave up 4 bases and V 4 bases, and 5 bases lay outside the gene matches. Here the CDR3 DNA reads TGTGCCAGCAGCTACGGACAGGGGGCCAGCTATGGCTACACCTTC. Translated: CASSYGQGASYGYTF.

J is TRBJ1-1 and V is TRBV30, with D unclear. V lost 1 base to trimming and J lost 0 bases, with 6 bases between them. CDR1 and CDR2 from the germline V gene are GTSNPN and SVGIG (reference sequence). This CDR3 contains 13 residues. The CDR3 sequence: CAWSGDMNTEAFF. The CDR3 nucleotides read TGTGCCTGGAGTGGGGATATGAACACTGAAGCTTTCTTT.

The chain employs TRBV7-2 and TRBJ2-7, with TRBD2 as a possible D gene (5 bases). Looked up from germline, CDR1 is SGHTA and CDR2 is FQGNSA. V was pared by 1 base and J by 3 bases, with 19 bases between. The CDR3 length is 17 residues. The CDR3, as DNA: TGTGCCAGCAGCTTAGACCCAGGTAGCGCGACCAACTACGAGCAGTACTTC. Encoded protein: CASSLDPGSATNYEQYF.

The chain joins TRBV15 to TRBJ1-2, with D possibly being TRBD1 (6 bases). Germline V gene sequence: CDR1 LNHNV, CDR2 YYDKDF (reference sequence). The CDR3 is 15 amino acids. Trimming took off 3 bases at V and 0 bases at J, with 11 bases between the two ends. DNA for the CDR3: TGTGCCACCAGCAGCCACAGGGAAACTAACTATGGCTACACCTTC. Protein: CATSSHRETNYGYTF.

This clonotype was counted many times. This chain joins TRBV13 and TRBJ2-5; possibly TRBD2 for D (6 bases). CDR3 size: 16 residues. Germline V gene lookup returns CDR1 PRHDT and CDR2 FYEKMQ (reference sequence). V gave up 0 bases and J gave up 4 bases, with 15 bases separating them. CDR3 protein: CASSLGIAEAGETQYF. The CDR3 nucleotides are TGTGCCAGCAGCTTAGGCATAGCGGAGGCAGGAGAGACCCAGTACTTC.

This chain links TRBV27 with TRBJ1-3, with D maybe TRBD1 (6 bases). Germline assignment: CDR1 MNHEY and CDR2 SMNVEV (reference sequence). This CDR3 contains 14 residues. The germline V and J ends were trimmed by 6 bases and 4 bases, with 13 bases remaining between them. Written as DNA, the CDR3 is TGTGCCAGCAGCATCAGGGGTCCGGGAAACACCATATATTTT. Translation: CASSIRGPGNTIYF.

The CDR3 reads CASSLGRGHTDTQYF. CDR3 sequence (DNA): TGTGCCAGCAGCTTAGGGCGGGGGCACACAGATACGCAGTATTTT. The chain carries TRBV7-6 and TRBJ2-3, with D possibly being TRBD2 (7 bases). Trimming cost V 1 base and J 2 bases, with 10 bases left between them. CDR1 is SGHVS, CDR2 FNYEAQ, per germline. The CDR3 covers 15 residues. Full variable domain (rest looked up from reference TRBV7-6 and TRBJ2-3): GAGVSQSPRYKVTKRGQDVALRCDPISGHVSLYWYRQALGQGPEFLTYFNYEAQQDKSGLPNDRFSAERPEGSISTLTIQRTEQRDSAMYRCASSLGRGHTDTQYFGPGTRLTVL.

The chain links TRBV6-6 to TRBJ1-1; D ambiguous. Trimming shortened V by 4 bases and J by 3 bases, and 18 bases separated the two germline ends. CDR1 is MNHNY, CDR2 SVGAGI, per germline (reference sequence). The CDR3 has 16 amino acids. The CDR3 nucleotides are TGTGCCAGCAGTTCGTACCACATAAACTCGCACACTGAAGCTTTCTTT. The encoded protein is CASSSYHINSHTEAFF.